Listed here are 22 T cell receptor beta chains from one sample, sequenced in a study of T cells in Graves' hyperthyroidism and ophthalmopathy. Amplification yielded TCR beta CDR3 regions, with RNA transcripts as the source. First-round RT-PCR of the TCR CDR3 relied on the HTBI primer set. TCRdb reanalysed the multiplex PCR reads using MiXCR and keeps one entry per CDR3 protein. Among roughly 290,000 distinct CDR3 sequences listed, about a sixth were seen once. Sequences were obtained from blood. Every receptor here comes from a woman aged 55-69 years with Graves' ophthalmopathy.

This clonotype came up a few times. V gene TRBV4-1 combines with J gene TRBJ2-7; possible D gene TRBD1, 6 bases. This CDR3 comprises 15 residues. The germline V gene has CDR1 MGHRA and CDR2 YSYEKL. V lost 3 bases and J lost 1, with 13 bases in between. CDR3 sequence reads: CASSQRQVDSYEQYF. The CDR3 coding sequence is TGCGCCAGCAGCCAGAGACAGGTCGATTCCTACGAGCAGTACTTC.

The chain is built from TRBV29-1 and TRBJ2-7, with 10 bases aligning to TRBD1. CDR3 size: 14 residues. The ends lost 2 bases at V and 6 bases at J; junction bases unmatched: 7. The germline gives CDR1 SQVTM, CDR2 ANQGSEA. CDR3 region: CSVELGTGVSEQYF. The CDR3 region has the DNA TGCAGCGTTGAACTCGGGACAGGGGTTAGCGAGCAGTACTTC.

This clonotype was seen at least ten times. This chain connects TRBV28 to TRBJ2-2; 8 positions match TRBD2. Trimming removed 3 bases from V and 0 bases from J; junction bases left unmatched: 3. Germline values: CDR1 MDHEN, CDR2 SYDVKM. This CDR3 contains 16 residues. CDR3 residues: CASSFGLAANTGELFF. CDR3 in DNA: TGTGCCAGCAGTTTCGGACTAGCAGCGAACACCGGGGAGCTGTTTTTT.

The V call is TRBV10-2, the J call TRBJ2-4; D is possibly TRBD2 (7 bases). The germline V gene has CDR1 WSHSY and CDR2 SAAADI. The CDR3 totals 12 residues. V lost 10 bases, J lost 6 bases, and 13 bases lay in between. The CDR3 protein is CATLGGGNIQYF. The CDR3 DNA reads TGCGCCACCCTGGGAGGGGGAAACATTCAGTACTTC.

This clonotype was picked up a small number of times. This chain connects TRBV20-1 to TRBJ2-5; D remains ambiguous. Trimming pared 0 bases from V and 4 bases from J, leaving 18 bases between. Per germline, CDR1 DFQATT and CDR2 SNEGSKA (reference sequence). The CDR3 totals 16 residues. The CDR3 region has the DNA TGCAGTGCTAGAGATCCCTTCGATTCTTCTTTAGAGACCCAGTACTTC. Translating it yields CSARDPFDSSLETQYF.

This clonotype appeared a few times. CDR3 DNA: TGTGCCAGCAGTAAAAAGACAGTATCTAACTATGGCTACACCTTC. Protein: CASSKKTVSNYGYTF. The chain joins TRBV5-4 to TRBJ1-2, with D perhaps matching TRBD1 (5 bases). Germline CDR1 reads SGHNT; CDR2 reads YYREEE (reference sequence). The CDR3 extends over 15 amino acids. V was trimmed by 5 bases and J by 0 bases, leaving 14 bases between them.

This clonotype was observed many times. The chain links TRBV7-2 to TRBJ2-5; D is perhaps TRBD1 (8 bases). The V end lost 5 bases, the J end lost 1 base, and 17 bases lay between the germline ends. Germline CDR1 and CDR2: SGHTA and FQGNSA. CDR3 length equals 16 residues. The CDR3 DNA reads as TGTGCCAGCAGCACCGACAGGGGAGGGACCCAAGAGACCCAGTACTTC. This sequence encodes CASSTDRGGTQETQYF. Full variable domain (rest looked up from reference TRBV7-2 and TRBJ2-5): GAGVSQSPSNKVTEKGKDVELRCDPISGHTALYWYRQSLGQGLEFLIYFQGNSAPDKSGLPSDRFSAERTGGSVSTLTIQRTQQEDSAVYLCASSTDRGGTQETQYFGPGTRLLVL.

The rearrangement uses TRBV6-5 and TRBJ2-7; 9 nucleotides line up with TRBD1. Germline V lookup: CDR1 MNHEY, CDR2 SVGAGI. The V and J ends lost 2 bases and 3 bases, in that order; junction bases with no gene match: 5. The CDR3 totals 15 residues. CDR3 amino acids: CASSYRMTGGYEQYF. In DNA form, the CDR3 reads TGTGCCAGCAGTTACCGGATGACAGGGGGCTACGAGCAGTACTTC.

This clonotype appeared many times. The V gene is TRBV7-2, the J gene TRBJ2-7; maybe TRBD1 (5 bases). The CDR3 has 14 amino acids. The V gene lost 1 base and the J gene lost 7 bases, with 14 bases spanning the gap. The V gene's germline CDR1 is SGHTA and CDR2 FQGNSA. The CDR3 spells CASSLVGQGGEQYF. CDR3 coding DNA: TGTGCCAGCAGCTTAGTCGGTCAGGGTGGAGAGCAGTACTTC.

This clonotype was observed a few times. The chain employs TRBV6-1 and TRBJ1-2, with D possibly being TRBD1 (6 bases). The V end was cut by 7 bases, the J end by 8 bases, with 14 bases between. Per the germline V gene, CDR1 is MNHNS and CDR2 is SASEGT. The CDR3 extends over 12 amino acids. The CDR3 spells CASIRQGKGYTF. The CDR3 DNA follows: TGTGCCAGCATTAGGCAGGGGAAGGGCTACACCTTC.

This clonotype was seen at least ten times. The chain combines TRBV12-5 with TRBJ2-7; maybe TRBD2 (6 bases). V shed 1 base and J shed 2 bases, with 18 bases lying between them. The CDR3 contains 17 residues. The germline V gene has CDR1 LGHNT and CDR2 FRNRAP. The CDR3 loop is CASGLATAGGNPYEQYF. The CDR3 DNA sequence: TGTGCTAGTGGTTTGGCCACGGCCGGGGGTAATCCCTACGAGCAGTACTTC.

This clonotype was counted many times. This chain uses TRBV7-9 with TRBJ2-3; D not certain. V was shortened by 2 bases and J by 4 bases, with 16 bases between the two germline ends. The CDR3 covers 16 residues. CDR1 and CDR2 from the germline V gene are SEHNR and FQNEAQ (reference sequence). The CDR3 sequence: CASSLTPTGRADTQYF. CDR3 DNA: TGTGCCAGCAGCTTAACCCCAACCGGCAGAGCAGATACGCAGTATTTT.

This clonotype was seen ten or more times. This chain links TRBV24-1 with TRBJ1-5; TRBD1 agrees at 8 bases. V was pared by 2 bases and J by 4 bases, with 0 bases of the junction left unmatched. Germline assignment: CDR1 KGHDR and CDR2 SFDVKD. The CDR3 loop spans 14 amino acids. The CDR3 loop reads CATSDWDRNQPQHF. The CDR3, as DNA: TGTGCCACCAGTGATTGGGACAGGAATCAGCCCCAGCATTTT.

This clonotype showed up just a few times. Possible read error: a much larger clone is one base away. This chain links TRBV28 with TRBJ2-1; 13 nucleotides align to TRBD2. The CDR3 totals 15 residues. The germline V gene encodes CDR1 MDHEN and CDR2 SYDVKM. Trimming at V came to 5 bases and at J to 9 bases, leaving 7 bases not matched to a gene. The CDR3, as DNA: TGTGCCAGCAGTGAGGGCGGACTAGCGGGGGCTGAGCAGTTCTTC. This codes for CASSEGGLAGAEQFF.

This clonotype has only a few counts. The CDR3 DNA follows: TGCAGTGCCAAAGGACGACCTCATGAAGCTTTCTTT. This sequence encodes CSAKGRPHEAFF. The rearrangement links TRBV20-1 to TRBJ1-1; unclear D gene. Trimming stripped 6 bases from V and 7 bases from J, with 15 bases between. CDR3 length equals 12 residues. Germline V gene sequence: CDR1 DFQATT, CDR2 SNEGSKA (reference sequence).

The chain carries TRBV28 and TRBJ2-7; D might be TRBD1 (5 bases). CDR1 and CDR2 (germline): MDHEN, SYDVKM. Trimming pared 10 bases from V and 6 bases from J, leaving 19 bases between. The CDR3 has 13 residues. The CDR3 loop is CATRKPGFFEQYF. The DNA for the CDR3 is TGTGCCACCCGAAAACCAGGGTTTTTCGAGCAGTACTTC.

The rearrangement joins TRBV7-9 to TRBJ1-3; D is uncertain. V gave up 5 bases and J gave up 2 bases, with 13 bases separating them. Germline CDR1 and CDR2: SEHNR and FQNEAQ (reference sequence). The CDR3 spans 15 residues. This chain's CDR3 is CASSPIPGTGNTIYF. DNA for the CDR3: TGTGCCAGCAGCCCTATTCCGGGAACTGGAAACACCATATATTTT.

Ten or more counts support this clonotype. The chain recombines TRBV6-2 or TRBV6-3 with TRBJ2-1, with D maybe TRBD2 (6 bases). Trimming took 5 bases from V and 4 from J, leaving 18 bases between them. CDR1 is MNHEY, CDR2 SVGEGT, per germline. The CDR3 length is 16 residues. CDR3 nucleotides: TGTGCCAGCAGTCGCGTTTGGGCGGGAAAATACAATGAGCAGTTCTTC. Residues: CASSRVWAGKYNEQFF.

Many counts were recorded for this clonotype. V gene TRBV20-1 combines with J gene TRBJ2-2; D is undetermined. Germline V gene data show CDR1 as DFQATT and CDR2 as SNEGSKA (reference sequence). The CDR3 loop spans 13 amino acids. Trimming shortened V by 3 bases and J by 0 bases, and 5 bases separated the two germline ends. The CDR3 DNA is TGCAGTGCTAGCTGGCCGAACACCGGGGAGCTGTTTTTT. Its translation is CSASWPNTGELFF.

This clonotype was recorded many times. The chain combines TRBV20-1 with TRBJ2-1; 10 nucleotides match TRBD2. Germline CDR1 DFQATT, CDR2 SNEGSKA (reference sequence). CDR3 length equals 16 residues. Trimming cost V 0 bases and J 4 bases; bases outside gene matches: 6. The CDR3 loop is CSARDYSGRGYNEQFF. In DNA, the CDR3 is TGCAGTGCTAGAGATTACAGCGGGAGGGGATACAATGAGCAGTTCTTC.

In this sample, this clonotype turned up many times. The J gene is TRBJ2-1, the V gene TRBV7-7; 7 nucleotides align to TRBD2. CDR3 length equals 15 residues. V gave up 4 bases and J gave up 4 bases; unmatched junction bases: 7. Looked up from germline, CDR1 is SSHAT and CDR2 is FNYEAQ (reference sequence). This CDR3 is CASSSGLGGYNEQFF. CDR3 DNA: TGTGCCAGCAGCTCTGGACTAGGAGGGTACAATGAGCAGTTCTTC. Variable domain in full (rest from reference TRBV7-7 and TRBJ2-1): GAGVSQSPRYKVTKRGQDVTLRCDPISSHATLYWYQQALGQGPEFLTYFNYEAQPDKSGLPSDRFSAERPEGSISTLTIQRTEQRDSAMYRCASSSGLGGYNEQFFGPGTRLTVL.

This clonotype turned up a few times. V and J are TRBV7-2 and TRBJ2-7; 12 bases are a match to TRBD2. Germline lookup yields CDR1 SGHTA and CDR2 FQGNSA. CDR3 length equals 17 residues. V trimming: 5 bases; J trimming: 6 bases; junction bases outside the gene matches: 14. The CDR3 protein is CASSPIGLAGSGLEQYF. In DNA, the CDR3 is TGTGCCAGCAGCCCAATAGGACTAGCGGGGTCGGGGCTCGAGCAGTACTTC.